Listed below are T cell receptor beta chains from one sample, sequenced in a study of T cell responses to AZD1222 COVID-19 vaccine. Assay used: immunoSEQ multiplex PCR; TCRdb lists only in-frame clones, some missing. The sample lists around 190,000 clones, approximately 92% occurring once. The sequences come from peripheral blood, collected on day 0 of AZD1222 vaccination. These receptors were obtained from an adult in good health. Both conserved end residues are part of each CDR3. The order of the fields is CDR3 length, clone size, D gene, V gene, J gene, CDR3 protein, CDR3 DNA. D genes are given only for firm matches. The size of a clone is reported for some rows only, either as once, few or many, or as a class for expanded clones.

length: 15
size: once
D: TRBD1
V: TRBV5-4
J: TRBJ2-1
CDR3: CASSSGQGSYNEQFF
DNA: TGTGCCAGCAGCTCGGGACAGGGCTCCTACAATGAGCAGTTCTTC

length: 14
size: NA
D: TRBD1
V: TRBV19
J: TRBJ1-1
CDR3: CASSFKTGITEAFF
DNA: TGTGCCAGTAGTTTTAAGACAGGGATCACTGAAGCTTTCTTT

length: 15
size: NA
D: TRBD1
V: TRBV6-6
J: TRBJ1-5
CDR3: CASSSGTESNQPQHF
DNA: TGTGCCAGCAGTTCTGGGACAGAAAGCAATCAGCCCCAGCATTTT

length: 16
size: NA
D: NA
V: TRBV6-2/TRBV6-3
J: TRBJ1-2
CDR3: CASSYRTGLINYGYTF
DNA: TGTGCCAGCAGTTACCGCACAGGTCTAATTAACTATGGCTACACCTTC

length: 18
size: NA
D: TRBD2
V: TRBV5-1
J: TRBJ2-7
CDR3: CASSFYPALAGSSYEQYF
DNA: TGCGCCAGCAGCTTTTATCCCGCCTTAGCGGGGAGCTCCTACGAGCAGTACTTC

length: 12
size: NA
D: NA
V: TRBV28
J: TRBJ2-7
CDR3: CASSLGDYEQYF
DNA: TGTGCCAGCAGTTTAGGTGACTACGAGCAGTACTTC

length: 15
size: NA
D: TRBD2
V: TRBV4-3
J: TRBJ2-1
CDR3: CASSQDFSGAREQFF
DNA: TGCGCCAGCAGCCAAGATTTCAGCGGGGCTCGAGAGCAGTTCTTC

length: 15
size: NA
D: NA
V: TRBV15
J: TRBJ1-3
CDR3: CATSTGGPVGNTIYF
DNA: TGTGCCACCAGCACCGGGGGCCCGGTTGGAAACACCATATATTTT

length: 14
size: few
D: NA
V: TRBV28
J: TRBJ1-5
CDR3: CASVWGNGNQPQHF
DNA: TGTGCCAGCGTATGGGGTAATGGCAATCAGCCCCAGCATTTT

length: 14
size: NA
D: TRBD1
V: TRBV7-2
J: TRBJ1-6
CDR3: CASRQGSGNSPLHF
DNA: TGTGCCAGCCGACAGGGTTCAGGAAATTCACCCCTCCACTTT

length: 14
size: NA
D: NA
V: TRBV19
J: TRBJ1-1
CDR3: CASSIGWENTEAFF
DNA: TGTGCCAGTAGTATAGGTTGGGAGAACACTGAAGCTTTCTTT

length: 16
size: NA
D: TRBD1
V: TRBV14
J: TRBJ2-3
CDR3: CASSPRDRTSTDTQYF
DNA: TGTGCCAGCAGCCCGCGGGACAGGACTAGCACAGATACGCAGTATTTT

length: 17
size: NA
D: TRBD1
V: TRBV15
J: TRBJ1-5
CDR3: CATSRSSPTGGNQPQHF
DNA: TGTGCCACCAGCAGATCGTCCCCGACAGGGGGAAATCAGCCCCAGCATTTT

length: 13
size: NA
D: NA
V: TRBV28
J: TRBJ1-2
CDR3: CASRKTAAYGYTF
DNA: TGTGCCAGCAGAAAGACAGCGGCCTATGGCTACACCTTC

length: 14
size: NA
D: TRBD1
V: TRBV7-9
J: TRBJ1-2
CDR3: CASSQTGTGVGYTF
DNA: TGTGCCAGCAGCCAAACCGGGACAGGGGTGGGCTACACCTTC

length: 16
size: once
D: TRBD1
V: TRBV6-2/TRBV6-3
J: TRBJ1-2
CDR3: CASSPGGTPGQQRYTF
DNA: TGTGCCAGCAGCCCTGGAGGTACCCCGGGACAGCAGCGCTACACCTTC

length: 14
size: once
D: NA
V: TRBV7-9
J: TRBJ1-1
CDR3: CASSPGGVRAEAFF
DNA: TGTGCCAGCAGCCCGGGGGGCGTAAGGGCTGAAGCTTTCTTT

length: 16
size: NA
D: NA
V: TRBV28
J: TRBJ1-2
CDR3: CASSLYPRGRSNGYTF
DNA: TGTGCCAGCAGTTTATACCCCAGGGGACGCAGTAATGGCTACACCTTC

length: 13
size: NA
D: TRBD2
V: TRBV10-3
J: TRBJ2-7
CDR3: CAITSGGAYEQYF
DNA: TGTGCCATCACTAGCGGGGGGGCCTACGAGCAGTACTTC

length: 15
size: NA
D: NA
V: TRBV7-8
J: TRBJ1-1
CDR3: CASSLEAAGNTEAFF
DNA: TGTGCCAGCAGCTTAGAGGCAGCGGGGAACACTGAAGCTTTCTTT

length: 14
size: NA
D: NA
V: TRBV7-6
J: TRBJ1-1
CDR3: CASSLIGGDTEAFF
DNA: TGTGCCAGCAGCCTAATCGGGGGGGACACTGAAGCTTTCTTT

length: 15
size: NA
D: NA
V: TRBV7-9
J: TRBJ1-2
CDR3: CASSLASKYNYGYTF
DNA: TGTGCCAGCAGCTTAGCGTCCAAGTATAACTATGGCTACACCTTC

length: 15
size: NA
D: TRBD2
V: TRBV20-1
J: TRBJ2-3
CDR3: CSASASGGASDTQYF
DNA: TGCAGTGCTAGTGCTAGCGGGGGGGCCAGTGATACGCAGTATTTT

length: 14
size: NA
D: TRBD2
V: TRBV25-1
J: TRBJ2-7
CDR3: CASGLAGSTYEQYF
DNA: TGTGCCAGTGGGCTAGCGGGGTCTACCTACGAGCAGTACTTC

length: 16
size: NA
D: TRBD1
V: TRBV4-1
J: TRBJ1-1
CDR3: CASSQATGAAGTEAFF
DNA: TGCGCCAGCAGCCAAGCTACAGGGGCTGCAGGCACTGAAGCTTTCTTT

length: 16
size: once
D: TRBD1
V: TRBV3-1/TRBV3-2
J: TRBJ2-1
CDR3: CASSQPHLGQANEQFF
DNA: TGTGCCAGCAGCCAACCCCACTTGGGACAGGCCAATGAGCAGTTCTTC

length: 12
size: NA
D: NA
V: TRBV28
J: TRBJ1-3
CDR3: CASSLSGNTIYF
DNA: TGTGCCAGCAGTTTGTCAGGAAACACCATATATTTT

length: 14
size: NA
D: NA
V: TRBV27
J: TRBJ1-4
CDR3: CVTSWAATNEKLFF
DNA: TGTGTCACCAGTTGGGCTGCAACTAATGAAAAACTGTTTTTT

length: 14
size: once
D: NA
V: TRBV6-5
J: TRBJ1-5
CDR3: CASRPNYSNQPQHF
DNA: TGTGCCAGCAGGCCTAACTATAGCAATCAGCCCCAGCATTTT

length: 15
size: NA
D: NA
V: TRBV11-3
J: TRBJ1-1
CDR3: CASSLDFRENTEAFF
DNA: TGTGCCAGCAGCTTAGATTTCAGAGAGAACACTGAAGCTTTCTTT

length: 18
size: NA
D: NA
V: TRBV4-1
J: TRBJ1-4
CDR3: CASSQDGGQGPYNEKLFF
DNA: TGCGCCAGCAGCCAAGATGGGGGGCAGGGGCCATATAATGAAAAACTGTTTTTT

length: 16
size: NA
D: NA
V: TRBV4-2
J: TRBJ2-1
CDR3: CASSRPRVQGNNEQFF
DNA: TGTGCCAGCAGCCGACCTCGGGTCCAGGGGAACAATGAGCAGTTCTTC

length: 11
size: NA
D: NA
V: TRBV12-3/TRBV12-4
J: TRBJ1-2
CDR3: CASTSLGGYTF
DNA: TGTGCCAGCACAAGTTTGGGTGGCTACACCTTC

length: 12
size: NA
D: NA
V: TRBV18
J: TRBJ1-2
CDR3: CASSTTGYGYTF
DNA: TGTGCCAGCTCAACCACAGGGTATGGCTACACCTTC

length: 15
size: NA
D: NA
V: TRBV6-5
J: TRBJ1-5
CDR3: CASSPQIDSNQPQHF
DNA: TGTGCCAGCAGCCCCCAAATCGACAGCAATCAGCCCCAGCATTTT

length: 13
size: few
D: NA
V: TRBV2
J: TRBJ1-1
CDR3: CASSVGTNTEAFF
DNA: TGTGCCAGCAGTGTAGGAACGAACACTGAAGCTTTCTTT

length: 13
size: once
D: NA
V: TRBV27
J: TRBJ2-7
CDR3: CASGAGGGYEQYF
DNA: TGTGCCAGCGGGGCTGGAGGGGGCTACGAGCAGTACTTC

length: 14
size: NA
D: NA
V: TRBV5-1
J: TRBJ1-1
CDR3: CASSLGQANTEAFF
DNA: TGCGCCAGCAGCTTGGGCCAGGCTAACACTGAAGCTTTCTTT

length: 14
size: few
D: NA
V: TRBV4-3
J: TRBJ1-1
CDR3: CASSSQGRNTEAFF
DNA: TGCGCCAGCAGCTCCCAAGGGCGGAACACTGAAGCTTTCTTT

length: 14
size: NA
D: NA
V: TRBV6-4
J: TRBJ1-2
CDR3: CATHRAGRIYGYTF
DNA: TGTGCCACTCACAGGGCAGGGAGGATCTATGGCTACACCTTC

length: 14
size: NA
D: NA
V: TRBV11-2
J: TRBJ2-7
CDR3: CASSPQMNSYEQYF
DNA: TGTGCCAGCAGCCCTCAGATGAACTCCTACGAGCAGTACTTC

length: 16
size: NA
D: NA
V: TRBV30
J: TRBJ1-6
CDR3: CAWSVSGGVGGSPLHF
DNA: TGTGCCTGGAGTGTCTCGGGTGGGGTCGGGGGCTCACCCCTCCACTTT

length: 14
size: NA
D: NA
V: TRBV28
J: TRBJ1-6
CDR3: CASSPHAYNSPLHF
DNA: TGTGCCAGCAGCCCCCACGCCTATAATTCACCCCTCCACTTT

length: 15
size: NA
D: NA
V: TRBV30
J: TRBJ1-2
CDR3: CAGNQENMGVYGYTF
DNA: TGTGCCGGAAATCAGGAGAACATGGGGGTCTATGGCTACACCTTC

length: 15
size: NA
D: TRBD1
V: TRBV19
J: TRBJ1-5
CDR3: CASSPQTGGNQPQHF
DNA: TGTGCCAGTAGCCCGCAGACAGGGGGCAATCAGCCCCAGCATTTT

length: 13
size: NA
D: NA
V: TRBV3-1/TRBV3-2
J: TRBJ2-3
CDR3: CASRSSGTDTQYF
DNA: TGTGCCAGCAGGAGTAGCGGCACAGATACGCAGTATTTT

length: 16
size: NA
D: NA
V: TRBV2
J: TRBJ2-5
CDR3: CATMKVGALGRETQYF
DNA: TGTGCCACCATGAAGGTGGGGGCTTTGGGTCGAGAGACCCAGTACTTC

length: 14
size: NA
D: TRBD1
V: TRBV7-3
J: TRBJ1-1
CDR3: CASSEGQLNTEAFF
DNA: TGTGCCAGCAGCGAGGGACAGTTGAACACTGAAGCTTTCTTT

length: 15
size: NA
D: NA
V: TRBV15
J: TRBJ1-5
CDR3: CATSRDEGGGRPQHF
DNA: TGTGCCACCAGCAGAGATGAAGGGGGAGGGAGGCCCCAGCATTTT

length: 12
size: NA
D: NA
V: TRBV7-6
J: TRBJ2-1
CDR3: CAAGRPYNEQFF
DNA: TGTGCGGCAGGGAGACCCTACAATGAGCAGTTCTTC